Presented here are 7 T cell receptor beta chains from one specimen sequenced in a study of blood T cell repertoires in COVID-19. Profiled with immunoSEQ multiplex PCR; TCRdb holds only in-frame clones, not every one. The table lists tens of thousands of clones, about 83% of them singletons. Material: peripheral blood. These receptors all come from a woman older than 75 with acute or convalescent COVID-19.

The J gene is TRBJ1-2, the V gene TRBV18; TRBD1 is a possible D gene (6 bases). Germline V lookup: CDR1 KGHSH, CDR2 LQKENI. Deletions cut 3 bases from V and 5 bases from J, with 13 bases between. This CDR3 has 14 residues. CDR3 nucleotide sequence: TGTGCCAGCTCACCGTCGGGGGGCCCTTATGGCTACACCTTC. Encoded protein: CASSPSGGPYGYTF.

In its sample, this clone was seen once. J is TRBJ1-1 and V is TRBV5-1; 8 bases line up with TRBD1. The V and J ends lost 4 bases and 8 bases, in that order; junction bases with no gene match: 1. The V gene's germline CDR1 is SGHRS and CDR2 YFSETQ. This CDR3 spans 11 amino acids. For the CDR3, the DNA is TGCGCCAGCAGCGACAGGGGAGAAGCTTTCTTT. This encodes CASSDRGEAFF.

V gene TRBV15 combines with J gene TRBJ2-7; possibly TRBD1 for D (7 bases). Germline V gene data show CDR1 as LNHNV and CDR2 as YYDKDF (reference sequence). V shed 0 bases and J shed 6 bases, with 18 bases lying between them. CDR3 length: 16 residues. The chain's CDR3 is CATSRDFGRGAIEQYF. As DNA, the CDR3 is TGTGCCACCAGCAGAGATTTTGGCAGGGGGGCGATCGAGCAGTACTTC.

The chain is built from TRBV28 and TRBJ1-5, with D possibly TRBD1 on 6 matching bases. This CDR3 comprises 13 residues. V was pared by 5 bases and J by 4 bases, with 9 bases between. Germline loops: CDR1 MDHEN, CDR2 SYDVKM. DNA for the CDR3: TGTGCCAGCAGTCGTGACAGGAATCAGCCCCAGCATTTT. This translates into CASSRDRNQPQHF.

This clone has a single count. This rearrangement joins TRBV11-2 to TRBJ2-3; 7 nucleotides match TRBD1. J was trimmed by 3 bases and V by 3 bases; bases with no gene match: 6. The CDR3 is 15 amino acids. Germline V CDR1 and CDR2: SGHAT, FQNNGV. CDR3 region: CASSFTGERTDTQYF. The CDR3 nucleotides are TGTGCCAGCAGCTTTACAGGGGAAAGGACAGATACGCAGTATTTT.

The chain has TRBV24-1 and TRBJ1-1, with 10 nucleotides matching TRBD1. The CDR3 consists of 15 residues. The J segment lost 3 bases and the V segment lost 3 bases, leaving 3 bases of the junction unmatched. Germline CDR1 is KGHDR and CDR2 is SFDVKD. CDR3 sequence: CATSDGQGGDTEAFF. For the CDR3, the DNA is TGTGCCACCAGTGATGGACAGGGGGGGGACACTGAAGCTTTCTTT.

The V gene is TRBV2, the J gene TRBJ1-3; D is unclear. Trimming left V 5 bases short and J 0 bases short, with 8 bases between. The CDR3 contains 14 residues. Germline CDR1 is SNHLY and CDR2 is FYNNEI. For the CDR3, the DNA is TGTGCCAGCAGTTACACGATCTCTGGAAACACCATATATTTT. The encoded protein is CASSYTISGNTIYF.